This T cell receptor (beta chain) was sequenced for a study of OX40 agonist ivuxolimab in advanced cancers. Points from the study as a whole: Average numbers of expanded clones were greater in CD8+ T cells than in CD4+.

This clone was detected only once. Its specificity is unknown. TCRdb keeps only in-frame clones here, not all; method: immunoSEQ multiplex PCR. The data contain 45,000 to 65,000 clones, approximately 91% of them singletons. This material consisted of CD4+ or CD8+ T cells sorted from blood, taken in a trial of the OX40 agonist ivuxolimab. The receptor was derived from an adult with an advanced solid tumor such as melanoma, head and neck, liver or kidney cancer.

The CDR3 nucleotides are TGCAGCGTTGAAGCCCACGGGACTAGCGGGAGGTCCCTCTACAATGAGCAGTTCTTC. Its protein product is CSVEAHGTSGRSLYNEQFF. V is TRBV29-1 and J is TRBJ2-1; 15 bases agree with TRBD2. The germline V gene has CDR1 SQVTM and CDR2 ANQGSEA. Trimming took 1 base from V and 3 from J; bases not matched to a gene: 10. The CDR3 consists of 19 residues.